A selection of T cell receptor beta chains follows, all from one sample in a study of T cell repertoires in cytomegalovirus infection. For these receptors, no antigen is known. TCRdb fed the reads into MiXCR, producing one record per CDR3 protein. The table has around 770,000 distinct CDR3 sequences, 29% seen once; the top ten hold around 14%. The input for sequencing was cultured CD8+ T cells from PBMCs, taken from culture after CMV antigen stimulation. Receptors were obtained from a human donor in good health (CMV status not recorded). Some clones in this sample may be carry-over from other donors' samples. Both conserved end residues are part of each CDR3. The D gene is left open where the match is weak. The size field is filled for only some rows; it gives once, few, many or a size class.

v_gene	d_gene	abundance	j_gene	CDR3aa	CDR3nt
TRBV28	-	few	TRBJ1-5	CASNPRPGGIQPQHF	TGTGCCAGCAACCCCCGACCCGGGGGGATCCAGCCCCAGCATTTT
TRBV11-2	TRBD1	once	TRBJ1-2	CASSLSQGINYGYTF	TGTGCCAGCAGCTTATCACAGGGGATTAACTATGGCTACACCTTC
TRBV27	TRBD2	-	TRBJ2-3	CASSPLAGEGTSTDTQYF	TGTGCCAGCAGTCCACTAGCGGGGGAGGGCACTAGCACAGATACGCAGTATTTT
TRBV5-5	-	few	TRBJ1-5	CASSFGDNQNQPQHF	TGTGCCAGCAGCTTCGGAGACAACCAGAATCAGCCCCAGCATTTT
TRBV7-8	-	-	TRBJ2-3	CASSQGAGGGANTQYF	TGTGCCAGCAGCCAGGGGGCGGGCGGGGGGGCGAATACGCAGTATTTT
TRBV5-5	-	few	TRBJ2-5	CASSLLSDQETQYF	TGTGCCAGCAGCTTGCTATCAGACCAAGAGACCCAGTACTTC
TRBV15	-	-	TRBJ1-5	CATSTYHVGNQPQHF	TGTGCCACCAGCACCTACCACGTAGGGAATCAGCCCCAGCATTTT
TRBV7-6	TRBD2	-	TRBJ2-1	CASSYASGFNNEQFF	TGTGCCAGCAGCTACGCTAGCGGGTTCAACAATGAGCAGTTCTTC
TRBV7-3	-	many	TRBJ1-2	CASSLDSLGNGYTF	TGTGCCAGCAGCTTAGACTCCTTGGGGAACGGCTACACCTTC
TRBV7-6	-	many	TRBJ2-1	CASSLRGSNEQFF	TGTGCCAGCAGCCTGCGGGGTAGCAATGAGCAGTTCTTC
TRBV20-1	-	few	TRBJ2-2	CSARRLGLSRDTGELFF	TGCAGTGCTAGAAGATTAGGATTGTCACGGGATACCGGGGAGCTGTTTTTT
TRBV7-2	-	many	TRBJ2-6	CASSLESGANVLTF	TGTGCCAGCAGCTTAGAATCCGGGGCCAACGTCCTGACTTTC
TRBV5-4	-	few	TRBJ1-2	CASILLTRDEIGYTF	TGTGCCAGCATTCTTTTGACCCGGGACGAAATTGGCTACACCTTC
TRBV7-8	TRBD2	few	TRBJ2-1	CASSFRTSGTDEQFF	TGTGCCAGCAGCTTCCGGACTAGCGGTACGGATGAGCAGTTCTTC
TRBV7-2	TRBD1	many	TRBJ1-5	CASSLIFPGQGNQPQHF	TGTGCCAGCAGCCTGATATTTCCGGGACAGGGGAATCAGCCCCAGCATTTT
TRBV6-2/TRBV6-3	TRBD2	few	TRBJ2-3	CASSYFVAGAADTQYF	TGTGCCAGCAGTTACTTTGTAGCGGGGGCCGCAGATACGCAGTATTTT
TRBV15	-	-	TRBJ2-1	CATSARDTALDEQFF	TGTGCCACCAGCGCCCGGGACACCGCCTTGGATGAGCAGTTCTTC
TRBV4-1	TRBD1	once	TRBJ1-5	CASSQDPPGQSNQLQHF	TGCGCCAGCAGCCAAGACCCCCCGGGACAGAGCAATCAGCTCCAGCATTTT
TRBV7-2	-	few	TRBJ1-1	CASSLGPSLNTEAFF	TGTGCCAGCAGCTTAGGCCCGAGCCTGAACACTGAAGCTTTCTTT
TRBV6-2/TRBV6-3	-	few	TRBJ1-1	CAIHSREKPNTEAFF	TGTGCCATCCACTCCAGAGAGAAGCCGAACACTGAAGCTTTCTTT
TRBV4-1	-	few	TRBJ1-1	CASSQARGDTEAFF	TGCGCCAGCAGCCAAGCCAGGGGTGACACTGAAGCTTTCTTT
TRBV4-1	-	-	TRBJ2-7	CASSQDRRGYEQYF	TGCGCCAGCAGCCAAGACAGGCGTGGCTACGAGCAGTACTTC
TRBV27	-	few	TRBJ2-5	CASSGTSREETQYF	TGTGCCAGCTCAGGGACCTCCAGGGAAGAGACCCAGTACTTC
TRBV7-9	-	many	TRBJ2-5	CASSLGTSGTEETQYF	TGTGCCAGCAGCTTAGGAACATCCGGGACTGAAGAGACCCAGTACTTC
TRBV2	-	-	TRBJ2-2	CATLATGELFF	TGTGCCACGCTAGCGACCGGGGAGCTGTTTTTT
TRBV6-5	TRBD2	few	TRBJ2-1	CASSYGTSGGADEQFF	TGTGCCAGCAGTTACGGAACTAGCGGGGGGGCGGATGAGCAGTTCTTC
TRBV2	TRBD1	-	TRBJ1-5	CASSGDRDSNQPQHF	TGTGCCAGCAGTGGGGACAGGGACAGCAATCAGCCCCAGCATTTT
TRBV19	TRBD2	few	TRBJ2-1	CASSKLAGEYNEQFF	TGTGCCAGTAGCAAACTAGCGGGGGAGTACAATGAGCAGTTCTTC
TRBV4-1	-	-	TRBJ1-1	CASSQFRAFDTEAFF	TGCGCCAGCAGCCAATTCAGGGCTTTCGACACTGAAGCTTTCTTT
TRBV27	-	-	TRBJ1-4	CASSPIGTNEKLFF	TGTGCCAGCAGTCCGATTGGGACTAATGAAAAACTGTTTTTT
TRBV7-2	-	-	TRBJ1-1	CASRPPVGSTEAFF	TGTGCCAGCAGACCCCCCGTGGGGTCTACTGAAGCTTTCTTT
TRBV7-2	TRBD2	many	TRBJ2-1	CASSWSGGTYNEQFF	TGTGCCAGCAGCTGGAGCGGGGGCACCTACAATGAGCAGTTCTTC